The next 25 T cell receptor beta chains were all read from a single sample in a study of blood T cell repertoires in COVID-19. Produced via immunoSEQ multiplex PCR; TCRdb's table is partial and in-frame only. The sample has some 250,000 clones, about 86% seen once. Sequenced material: peripheral blood. The receptors come from a woman aged 30 to 39 who had recovered from COVID-19.

V is TRBV6-7 and J is TRBJ2-5; a weak D match, TRBD1 (5 bases). TRBV6-7 is an open reading frame, and its role is uncertain. V lost 3 bases and J 2 bases, leaving 16 bases between the germline ends. This CDR3 is 16 amino acids long. The DNA for the CDR3 is TGTGCCAGCAGTTATCTTCGACAGTCACGGCAAGAGACCCAGTACTTC. This encodes CASSYLRQSRQETQYF.

The DNA of the CDR3 is TGTGCCAGCAGTCCCGGACTAGAAGAGCAGTTCTTC. Translated: CASSPGLEEQFF. The V gene is TRBV7-9, the J gene TRBJ2-1; 7 nucleotides align to TRBD2. After removal of 6 bases from V and 10 bases from J, the junction contained 6 bases not matched to a gene. Germline CDR1 reads SEHNR; CDR2 reads FQNEAQ (reference sequence). This CDR3 comprises 12 residues.

The chain recombines TRBV6-5 with TRBJ1-1; TRBD1 matches 10 bases. CDR1 and CDR2 from the germline V gene are MNHEY and SVGAGI. V shed 4 bases, J shed 4 bases, and the junction held 6 bases outside the gene matches. CDR3 length: 15 residues. CDR3 sequence: CASSWGQGYATEAFF. In DNA form, the CDR3 reads TGTGCCAGCAGTTGGGGACAGGGGTACGCCACTGAAGCTTTCTTT.

This clone has only one observation. The genes are TRBV7-2 and TRBJ1-5, with D hard to call. V was clipped by 1 base and J by 6 bases, with 7 bases between them. The germline gives CDR1 SGHTA, CDR2 FQGNSA. This CDR3 spans 13 amino acids. CDR3 sequence reads: CASSLVRSQPQHF. In DNA form, the CDR3 reads TGTGCCAGCAGCTTAGTGAGGAGTCAGCCCCAGCATTTT.

The CDR3 region is CASSQGMNTEAFF. The DNA of the CDR3 is TGCGCCAGCAGCCAGGGCATGAACACTGAAGCTTTCTTT. The J gene is TRBJ1-1, the V gene TRBV5-1; TRBD1 is a possible D gene (5 bases). The CDR3 runs 13 residues. Trimming removed 4 bases from V and 0 bases from J, with 7 bases in between. Per the germline V gene, CDR1 is SGHRS and CDR2 is YFSETQ.

The J gene is TRBJ2-1, the V gene TRBV5-8, with 11 bases fitting TRBD2. Germline V gene data show CDR1 as SGHTS and CDR2 as YDEGEE. V was pared by 0 bases and J by 3 bases, with 2 bases of the junction left unmatched. The CDR3 is 16 residues long. In DNA form, the CDR3 reads TGTGCCAGCAGCTTGGGTACTAGCGGGGGCTACAATGAGCAGTTCTTC. Its translation is CASSLGTSGGYNEQFF. The full variable domain, its missing parts supplied by reference TRBV5-8 and TRBJ2-1, is EAGVTQSPTHLIKTRGQQATLRCSPISGHTSVYWYQQALGLGLQFLLWYDEGEERNRGNFPPRFSGRQFPNYSSELNVNALELEDSALYLCASSLGTSGGYNEQFFGPGTRLTVL.

The chain combines TRBV5-4 with TRBJ2-2; TRBD1 is a possible D gene (7 bases). Trimming removed 0 bases from V and 4 bases from J, with 16 bases in between. Germline V lookup: CDR1 SGHNT, CDR2 YYREEE (reference sequence). CDR3 length: 17 residues. The CDR3 nucleotides are TGTGCCAGCAGCTTGGGGCGTGGTCAGGGGGGCACCGGGGAGCTGTTTTTT. It yields the protein CASSLGRGQGGTGELFF. The whole variable domain, remainder taken from reference TRBV5-4 and TRBJ2-2, is ETGVTQSPTHLIKTRGQQVTLRCSSQSGHNTVSWYQQALGQGPQFIFQYYREEENGRGNFPPRFSGLQFPNYSSELNVNALELDDSALYLCASSLGRGQGGTGELFFGEGSRLTVL.

The chain combines TRBV30 with TRBJ1-4; maybe TRBD1 (5 bases). The CDR3 extends over 14 amino acids. V was clipped by 0 bases and J by 5 bases, with 10 bases between them. The germline V gene has CDR1 GTSNPN and CDR2 SVGIG (reference sequence). The DNA of the CDR3 is TGTGCCTGGAGTGTAGCGCCAGGGAATGAAAAACTGTTTTTT. Residues: CAWSVAPGNEKLFF.

The chain combines TRBV3-1 (or the pseudogene TRBV3-2) with TRBJ2-5; TRBD2 matches 8 bases. The junction had 9 bases not matched to a gene; V was cut back by 1 base and J by 5 bases. CDR3 length: 16 amino acids. The germline V gene encodes CDR1 LGHDT and CDR2 YNNKEL (reference sequence). CDR3 amino acids: CASSQVQGSGGETQYF. The CDR3 region has the DNA TGTGCCAGCAGCCAAGTGCAAGGGTCGGGAGGGGAGACCCAGTACTTC.

The chain couples TRBV5-4 to TRBJ2-2, with D possibly matching TRBD2 (6 bases). Germline V gene data show CDR1 as SGHNT and CDR2 as YYREEE (reference sequence). V was clipped by 2 bases and J by 0 bases, with 14 bases between them. The CDR3 is 17 residues long. The CDR3 nucleotides are TGTGCCAGCAGCTTCCTCCTAGCGCCAGCGAACACCGGGGAGCTGTTTTTT. Its protein is CASSFLLAPANTGELFF.

The chain uses TRBV5-1 and TRBJ2-3, with 8 bases aligning to TRBD2. This CDR3 has 16 residues. Looked up from germline, CDR1 is SGHRS and CDR2 is YFSETQ. Unmatched junction bases numbered 6, after V lost 2 bases and J lost 1 base. CDR3 residues: CASSFGLASGTDTQYF. The CDR3 DNA reads TGCGCCAGCAGCTTCGGACTAGCTTCGGGCACAGATACGCAGTATTTT.

This chain joins TRBV6-5 and TRBJ1-3; maybe TRBD1 (6 bases). The CDR3 has 11 amino acids. The germline V gene has CDR1 MNHEY and CDR2 SVGAGI. Trimming shortened V by 10 bases and J by 4 bases, and 8 bases separated the two germline ends. CDR3 in amino acids: CATDRGNTIYF. The CDR3 DNA follows: TGTGCCACCGACAGGGGAAACACCATATATTTT.

The genes are TRBV3-1 (or the pseudogene TRBV3-2) and TRBJ1-2; D remains ambiguous. V was clipped by 0 bases and J by 2 bases, with 7 bases between them. The CDR3 extends over 14 amino acids. Germline CDR1 reads LGHDT; CDR2 reads YNNKEL (reference sequence). The CDR3 sequence: CASSQDSVNYGYTF. Here the CDR3 DNA reads TGTGCCAGCAGCCAAGACTCAGTGAACTATGGCTACACCTTC.

J is TRBJ2-2 and V is TRBV12-3 or TRBV12-4; no reliable D call. V gave up 4 bases and J gave up 3 bases, with 6 bases separating them. This CDR3 comprises 13 residues. This chain's CDR3 is CASSSLDTGELFF. The CDR3 DNA follows: TGTGCCAGCAGTTCACTGGACACCGGGGAGCTGTTTTTT.

The rearrangement uses TRBV11-2 and TRBJ1-2, with D possibly being TRBD1 (5 bases). CDR3 size: 15 residues. Germline lookup yields CDR1 SGHAT and CDR2 FQNNGV. The V end was cut by 3 bases, the J end by 2 bases, with 13 bases between. For the CDR3, the DNA is TGTGCCAGCAGCTTTCCCCATGGGGCAAACTATGGCTACACCTTC. Translated, it gives CASSFPHGANYGYTF.

V and J are TRBV5-8 and TRBJ2-5, with 9 bases lining up with TRBD1. The CDR3 totals 14 residues. J gave up 4 bases and V 4 bases, and 5 bases lay outside the gene matches. CDR1 and CDR2 (germline): SGHTS, YDEGEE. This CDR3 reads CASSTGQGRETQYF. Written as DNA, the CDR3 is TGTGCCAGCAGCACCGGACAGGGGAGAGAGACCCAGTACTTC.

The J gene is TRBJ1-6, the V gene TRBV30; weak D call: TRBD1 (5 bases). Trimming took off 5 bases at V and 7 bases at J, with 15 bases between the two ends. Germline V gives CDR1 GTSNPN, CDR2 SVGIG (reference sequence). The CDR3 runs to 14 residues. CDR3 protein: CAWQKLKGNSPLHF. The CDR3 coding sequence is TGTGCCTGGCAGAAGTTAAAGGGGAATTCACCCCTCCACTTT.

The sample holds one count of this clone. Other nucleotide sequences from this sample produce the same CDR3. The genes are TRBV4-1 and TRBJ2-5; 15 nucleotides line up with TRBD2. Per germline, CDR1 MGHRA and CDR2 YSYEKL. The V segment lost 4 bases and the J segment 2 bases; nucleotides outside the gene matches: 2. The CDR3 sequence is 16 residues long. The CDR3 DNA reads as TGCGCCAGCAGCCTTGGACTAGCGGGGGGGCAAGAGACCCAGTACTTC. It yields the protein CASSLGLAGGQETQYF.

The chain employs TRBV3-1 (or the pseudogene TRBV3-2) and TRBJ1-5, with a weak D call TRBD1 (6 bases). Germline CDR1 and CDR2: LGHDT and YNNKEL (reference sequence). This CDR3 comprises 15 residues. The V gene lost 1 base and the J gene lost 7 bases, with 14 bases spanning the gap. CDR3 amino acids: CASSQGTGLRQPQHF. CDR3 coding DNA: TGTGCCAGCAGCCAAGGAACAGGGTTAAGACAGCCCCAGCATTTT.

The chain couples TRBV27 to TRBJ2-5; the match to TRBD2 covers 8 bases. This CDR3 comprises 17 residues. Germline CDR1 MNHEY, CDR2 SMNVEV (reference sequence). J lost 3 bases, V lost 3 bases, and 12 bases had no gene match. CDR3 nucleotides: TGTGCCAGCAGTTTTTTGGGACTAGTGGGGGGGAAAGAGACCCAGTACTTC. Translating gives CASSFLGLVGGKETQYF.

The chain uses TRBV15 and TRBJ2-3, with 7 bases matching TRBD2. Per germline, CDR1 LNHNV and CDR2 YYDKDF (reference sequence). CDR3 length: 16 residues. V dropped 0 bases and J dropped 4; count of bases not matched to a gene: 7. The CDR3 bases are TGTGCCACCAGCAGAGAAGTGTGGGGGGGGGCAGATACGCAGTATTTT. Translating it yields CATSREVWGGADTQYF. The full variable domain, completed using reference TRBV15 and TRBJ2-3, is DAMVIQNPRYQVTQFGKPVTLSCSQTLNHNVMYWYQQKSSQAPKLLFHYYDKDFNNEADTPDNFQSRRPNTSFCFLDIRSPGLGDTAMYLCATSREVWGGADTQYFGPGTRLTVL.

The chain has TRBV2 and TRBJ2-7; D possibly corresponds to TRBD1 (5 bases). The CDR3 sequence is 13 residues long. CDR1 and CDR2 (germline): SNHLY, FYNNEI. Trimming cost V 8 bases and J 6 bases, with 17 bases left between them. The CDR3 is CASSGQGDSEQYF. Here the CDR3 DNA reads TGTGCCAGCTCGGGCCAGGGTGATAGCGAGCAGTACTTC.

The rearrangement uses TRBV3-1 (or the pseudogene TRBV3-2) and TRBJ2-7; TRBD2 aligns across 13 bases. Per the germline V gene, CDR1 is LGHDT and CDR2 is YNNKEL (reference sequence). The J segment lost 2 bases and the V segment lost 2 bases, leaving 6 bases of the junction unmatched. This CDR3 region has 17 residues. The CDR3: CASSQLPGTSGTYEQYF. CDR3 in DNA: TGTGCCAGCAGCCAACTACCTGGGACTAGCGGGACCTACGAGCAGTACTTC.

The count of this clone is one. The genes are TRBV7-7 and TRBJ2-2, with TRBD1 as a possible D gene (5 bases). V was cut by 5 bases and J by 7 bases, with 17 bases left in between. This CDR3 spans 15 amino acids. Germline V lookup: CDR1 SSHAT, CDR2 FNYEAQ (reference sequence). The CDR3, as DNA: TGTGCCAGCAGCCCAGTCGCTCAGGGTAGCGGGGAGCTGTTTTTT. It codes for CASSPVAQGSGELFF. Full variable domain (rest looked up from reference TRBV7-7 and TRBJ2-2): GAGVSQSPRYKVTKRGQDVTLRCDPISSHATLYWYQQALGQGPEFLTYFNYEAQPDKSGLPSDRFSAERPEGSISTLTIQRTEQRDSAMYRCASSPVAQGSGELFFGEGSRLTVL.

This rearrangement joins TRBV27 to TRBJ1-6; the D is unclear. This CDR3 contains 13 residues. Germline V gene data show CDR1 as MNHEY and CDR2 as SMNVEV (reference sequence). V was cut by 2 bases and J by 6 bases, with 5 bases left in between. CDR3 amino acids: CASSLATNSPLHF. The CDR3 coding sequence is TGTGCCAGCAGTTTAGCTACTAATTCACCCCTCCACTTT.